The sequence of this T cell receptor (beta chain) was determined in a study of CD8 T cells in ankylosing spondylitis. Each CDR3 protein is one row after TCRdb ran MiXCR on the 5' RACE reads. The sample consists of 150,000 to 200,000 distinct CDR3 sequences, 10% to 15% of them appearing once. CDR3 size: 13 residues. Germline-derived CDR1 and CDR2 are SGHTA and FQGNSA. Trimming removed 5 bases from V and 3 bases from J, with 9 bases in between. Regarding the study as a whole: Prior literature has documented some motif variants in synovial fluid and blood from reactive arthritis. Ankylosing spondylitis blood appeared to be characterized by a TCR beta motif of several highly homologous variants. The authors reported significant enrichment of disease-linked clones in matched ankylosing spondylitis synovial fluid.

Notes on this clonotype: Its specificity is unknown.

The receptor was isolated from a female donor with ankylosing spondylitis or in good health (not recorded which). The V call is TRBV7-2, the J call TRBJ2-3; D is ambiguous. Sequenced sample: blood, either unsorted or a sorted T cell fraction (not recorded which). CDR3 in DNA: TGTGCCAGCAGCCGGATGAGTACAGATACGCAGTATTTT. It encodes CASSRMSTDTQYF.